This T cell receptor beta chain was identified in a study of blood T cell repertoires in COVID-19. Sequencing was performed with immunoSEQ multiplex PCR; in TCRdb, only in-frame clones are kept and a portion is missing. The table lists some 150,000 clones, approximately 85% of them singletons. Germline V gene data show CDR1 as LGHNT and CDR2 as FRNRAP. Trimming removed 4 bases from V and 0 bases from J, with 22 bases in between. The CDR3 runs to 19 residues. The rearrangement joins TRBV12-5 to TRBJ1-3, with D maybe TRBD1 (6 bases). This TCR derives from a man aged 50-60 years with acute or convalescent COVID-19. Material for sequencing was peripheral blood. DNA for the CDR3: TGTGCTAGTGGTTCGACAGGTTTCTCCGAAATCTACTCTGGAAACACCATATATTTT. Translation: CASGSTGFSEIYSGNTIYF. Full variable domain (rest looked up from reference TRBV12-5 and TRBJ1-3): DARVTQTPRHKVTEMGQEVTMRCQPILGHNTVFWYRQTMMQGLELLAYFRNRAPLDDSGMPKDRFSAEMPDATLATLKIQPSEPRDSAVYFCASGSTGFSEIYSGNTIYFGEGSWLTVV.